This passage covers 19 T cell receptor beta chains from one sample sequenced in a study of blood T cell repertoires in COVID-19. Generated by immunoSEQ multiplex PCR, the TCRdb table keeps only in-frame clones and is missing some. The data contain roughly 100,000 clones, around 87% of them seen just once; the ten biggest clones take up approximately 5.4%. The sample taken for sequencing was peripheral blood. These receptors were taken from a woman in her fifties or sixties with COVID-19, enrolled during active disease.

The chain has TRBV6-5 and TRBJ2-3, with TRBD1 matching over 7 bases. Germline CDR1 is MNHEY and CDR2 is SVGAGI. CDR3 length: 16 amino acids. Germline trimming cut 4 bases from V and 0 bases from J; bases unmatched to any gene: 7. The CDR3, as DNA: TGTGCCAGCAGTTTAAGGACAGGATCTAGCACAGATACGCAGTATTTT. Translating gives CASSLRTGSSTDTQYF.

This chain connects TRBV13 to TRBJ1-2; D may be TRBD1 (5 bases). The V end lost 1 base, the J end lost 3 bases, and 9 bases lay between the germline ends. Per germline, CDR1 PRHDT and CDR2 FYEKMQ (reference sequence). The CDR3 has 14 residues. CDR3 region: CASSLEDTDYGYTF. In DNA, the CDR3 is TGTGCCAGCAGCTTAGAGGACACCGACTATGGCTACACCTTC.

This chain's CDR3 is CANPMGAGPYEQYF. The CDR3 bases are TGCGCCAACCCAATGGGGGCAGGACCCTACGAGCAGTACTTC. This sequence joins TRBV5-1 and TRBJ2-7; a weak D match, TRBD1 (6 bases). Trimming stripped 9 bases from V and 2 bases from J, with 18 bases between. Germline V CDR1 and CDR2: SGHRS, YFSETQ. The CDR3 length is 14 residues.

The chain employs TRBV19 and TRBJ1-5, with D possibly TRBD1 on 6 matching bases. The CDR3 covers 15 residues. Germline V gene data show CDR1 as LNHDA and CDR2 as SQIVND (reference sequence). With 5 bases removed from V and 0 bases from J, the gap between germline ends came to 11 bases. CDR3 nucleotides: TGTGCCAGTAGTGGGGGGGCTATTAGCAATCAGCCCCAGCATTTT. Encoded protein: CASSGGAISNQPQHF. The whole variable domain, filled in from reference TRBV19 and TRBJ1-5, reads DGGITQSPKYLFRKEGQNVTLSCEQNLNHDAMYWYRQDPGQGLRLIYYSQIVNDFQKGDIAEGYSVSREKKESFPLTVTSAQKNPTAFYLCASSGGAISNQPQHFGDGTRLSIL.

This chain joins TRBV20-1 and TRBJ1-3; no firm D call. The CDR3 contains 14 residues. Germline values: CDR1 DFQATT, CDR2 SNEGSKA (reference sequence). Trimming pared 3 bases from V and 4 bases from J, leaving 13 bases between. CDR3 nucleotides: TGCAGTGCTAGTTCCCCCAGATCGGGAAACACCATATATTTT. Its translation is CSASSPRSGNTIYF.

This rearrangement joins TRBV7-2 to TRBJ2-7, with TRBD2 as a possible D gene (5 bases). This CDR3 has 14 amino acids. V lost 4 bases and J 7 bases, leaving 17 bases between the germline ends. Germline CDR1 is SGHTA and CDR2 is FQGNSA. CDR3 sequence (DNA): TGTGCCAGCAGCTCGAGGCTCTCTCCGGGGGAGCAGTACTTC. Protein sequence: CASSSRLSPGEQYF.

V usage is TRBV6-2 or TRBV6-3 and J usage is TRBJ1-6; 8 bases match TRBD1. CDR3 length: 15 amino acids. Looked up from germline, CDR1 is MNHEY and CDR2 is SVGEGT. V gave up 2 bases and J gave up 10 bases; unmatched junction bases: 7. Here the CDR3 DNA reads TGTGCCAGCAGTTACGGTCGGCAGGGGGCCTCACCCCTCCACTTT. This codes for CASSYGRQGASPLHF.

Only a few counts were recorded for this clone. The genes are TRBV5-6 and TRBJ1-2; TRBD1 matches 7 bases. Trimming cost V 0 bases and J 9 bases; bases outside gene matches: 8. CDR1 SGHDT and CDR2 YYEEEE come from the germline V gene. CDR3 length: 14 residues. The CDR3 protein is CASSLVGTVPRYTF. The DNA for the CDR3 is TGTGCCAGCAGCTTGGTAGGGACAGTGCCCCGCTACACCTTC.

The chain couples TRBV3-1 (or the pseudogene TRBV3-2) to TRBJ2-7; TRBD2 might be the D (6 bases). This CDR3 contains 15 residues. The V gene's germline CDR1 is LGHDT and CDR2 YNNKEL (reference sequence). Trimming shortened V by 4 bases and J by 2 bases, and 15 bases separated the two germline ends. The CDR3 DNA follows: TGTGCCAGCAGCCCTGCGCCGGGAGCGCCCTACGAGCAGTACTTC. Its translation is CASSPAPGAPYEQYF.

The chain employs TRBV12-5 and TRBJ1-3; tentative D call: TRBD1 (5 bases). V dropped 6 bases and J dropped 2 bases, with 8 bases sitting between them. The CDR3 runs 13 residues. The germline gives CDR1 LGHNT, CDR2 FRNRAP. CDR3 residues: CASGLTAGNTIYF. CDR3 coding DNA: TGTGCTAGTGGATTGACAGCTGGAAACACCATATATTTT.

This chain's CDR3 is CASSVGPAGGDNEQFF. The CDR3 DNA follows: TGTGCCAGCAGCGTAGGGCCAGCGGGGGGGGACAATGAGCAGTTCTTC. The rearrangement joins TRBV9 to TRBJ2-1, with 10 positions matching TRBD2. The junction had 5 bases not matched to a gene; V was cut back by 0 bases and J by 5 bases. From germline, CDR1 is SGDLS and CDR2 YYNGEE. This CDR3 has 16 residues.

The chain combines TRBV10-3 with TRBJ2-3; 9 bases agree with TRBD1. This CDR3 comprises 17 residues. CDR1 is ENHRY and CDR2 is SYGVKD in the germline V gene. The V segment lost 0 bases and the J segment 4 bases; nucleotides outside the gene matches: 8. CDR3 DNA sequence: TGTGCCATCAGTGAGTCATTACAGGGGGCTGGGTCAGATACGCAGTATTTT. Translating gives CAISESLQGAGSDTQYF.

CDR3 residues: CASSPPGATEAFF. The CDR3 region has the DNA TGTGCCAGCTCACCCCCGGGAGCCACTGAAGCTTTCTTT. The chain is built from TRBV18 and TRBJ1-1, with D unclear. Germline-derived CDR1 and CDR2 are KGHSH and LQKENI. CDR3 size: 13 residues. V dropped 3 bases and J dropped 4 bases, with 9 bases sitting between them.

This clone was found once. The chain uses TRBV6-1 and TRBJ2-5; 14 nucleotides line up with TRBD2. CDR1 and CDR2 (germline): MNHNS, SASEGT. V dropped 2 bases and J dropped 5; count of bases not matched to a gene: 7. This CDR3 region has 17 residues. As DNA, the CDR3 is TGTGCCAGCAGTGAATTAGGGACTAGCGGGGGATGGGAGACCCAGTACTTC. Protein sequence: CASSELGTSGGWETQYF.

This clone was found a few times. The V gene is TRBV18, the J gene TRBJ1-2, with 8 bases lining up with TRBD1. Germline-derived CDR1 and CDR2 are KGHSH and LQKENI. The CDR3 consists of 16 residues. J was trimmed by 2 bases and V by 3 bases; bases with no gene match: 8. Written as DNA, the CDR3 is TGTGCCAGCTCACCGATGGGACAGGAGATCAACTATGGCTACACCTTC. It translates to CASSPMGQEINYGYTF. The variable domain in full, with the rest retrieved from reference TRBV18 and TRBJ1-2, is NAGVMQNPRHLVRRRGQEARLRCSPMKGHSHVYWYRQLPEEGLKFMVYLQKENIIDESGMPKERFSAEFPKEGPSILRIQQVVRGDSAAYFCASSPMGQEINYGYTFGSGTRLTVV.

CDR3 loop: CASSQAPPFEGPEAFF. CDR3 DNA: TGTGCCAGCAGCCAAGCTCCTCCGTTTGAGGGTCCTGAAGCTTTCTTT. V and J are TRBV3-1 (or the pseudogene TRBV3-2) and TRBJ1-1; D remains ambiguous. V lost 1 base and J 6 bases, leaving 18 bases between the germline ends. This CDR3 is built from 16 residues. Germline loops: CDR1 LGHDT, CDR2 YNNKEL (reference sequence).

The CDR3 nucleotides read TGTGCCAGCAGTTCCGGGACAGGGGTGGATGGCTACACCTTC. Amino acid sequence: CASSSGTGVDGYTF. The chain combines TRBV6-2 or TRBV6-3 with TRBJ1-2; 10 positions match TRBD1. The CDR3 spans 14 residues. The junction had 5 bases not matched to a gene; V was cut back by 4 bases and J by 6 bases. The germline CDR1 and CDR2 sequences are MNHEY and SVGEGT.

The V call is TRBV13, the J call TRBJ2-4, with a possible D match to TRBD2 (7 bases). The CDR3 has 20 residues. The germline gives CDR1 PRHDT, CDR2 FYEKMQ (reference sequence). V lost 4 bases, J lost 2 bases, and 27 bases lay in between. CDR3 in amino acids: CASSSILGLGGGASKNIQYF. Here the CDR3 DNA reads TGTGCCAGCAGCTCGATACTCGGCTTAGGTGGGGGGGCTTCCAAAAACATTCAGTACTTC.

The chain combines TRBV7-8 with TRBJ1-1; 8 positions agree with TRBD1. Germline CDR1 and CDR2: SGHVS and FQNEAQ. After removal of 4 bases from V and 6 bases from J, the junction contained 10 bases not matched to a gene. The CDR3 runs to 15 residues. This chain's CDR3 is CASSSRTGWSAEAFF. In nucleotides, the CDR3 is TGTGCCAGCAGCTCCCGGACAGGGTGGAGTGCTGAAGCTTTCTTT.